The 28 T cell receptor beta chains below come from one sample, sequenced in a study of tumor-infiltrating lymphocytes in primary liver carcinoma. Joint extraction of RNA and DNA used about 17-33 mg of bulk tissue that was unsorted. The researchers produced TCR beta cDNA from roughly 500 ng total RNA with a constant-region primer. ARM-PCR was slightly modified, and three nested multiplex PCR rounds with it gave rise to the TCR beta libraries. Both of the initial two PCR rounds ran for approximately 10 cycles and employed TRBV1-TRBV30 forward primers alongside a C-beta reverse primer. TCRdb reprocessed the multiplex PCR reads via MiXCR and lists one record per CDR3 protein. Of 85,000 to 100,000 distinct CDR3 sequences listed, just over 65% are singletons. What was sequenced was tumor-adjacent normal liver tissue. The receptors come from a man between 40 and 49 years old with primary liver carcinoma and hepatitis B virus infection.

The chain combines TRBV6-1 with TRBJ1-5; TRBD1 is a possible D gene (6 bases). This CDR3 has 13 residues. The germline V gene has CDR1 MNHNS and CDR2 SASEGT. With 8 bases removed from V and 10 bases from J, the gap between germline ends came to 18 bases. CDR3 nucleotide sequence: TGTGCCAGCCTTGACAGGAACCGAGGACCCCAGCATTTT. Its protein is CASLDRNRGPQHF.

Remarks on this clonotype: Sequence at one end of the junction differs from germline and may be a read error. The chain uses TRBV7-9 and TRBJ1-4; tentative D call: TRBD1 (5 bases). The CDR3 sequence is 17 residues long. In germline, CDR1 is SEHNR, CDR2 FQNEAQ (reference sequence). This CDR3 reads CASSLYEGTGANEKLFF. CDR3 nucleotides: TGTGCTAGCAGCTTATACGAGGGAACGGGGGCTAATGAAAAACTGTTTTTT.

This clonotype was counted at least ten times. The chain carries TRBV6-1 and TRBJ1-2; D might be TRBD1 (6 bases). This CDR3 is built from 14 residues. Trimming cost V 0 bases and J 5 bases, with 10 bases left between them. Germline CDR1 reads MNHNS; CDR2 reads SASEGT. The CDR3 DNA reads TGTGCCAGCAGTGAAGCCCGACAGGTATATGGCTACACCTTC. It specifies CASSEARQVYGYTF.

Concerning this clonotype: A read error may be the cause here, since a much bigger clone is one base away. The J gene is TRBJ2-7, the V gene TRBV12-3 or TRBV12-4; unclear D gene. CDR3 size: 13 residues. The CDR3 sequence: CASRFRSDYEQYF. In DNA form, the CDR3 reads TGTGCCAGCCGTTTCCGTTCCGACTACGAGCAGTACTTC.

With regard to this clonotype: A read error is possible here, since a much larger clone lies one base away. This CDR3 is CAIGRDYLCNEQFF. The CDR3 coding sequence is TGTGCCATCGGTCGGGACTATCTCTGCAATGAGCAGTTCTTC. V usage is TRBV10-3 and J usage is TRBJ2-1; 7 bases map to TRBD2. Losses at the gene ends were 8 bases for V and 6 bases for J; bases not matched to a gene: 10. Germline values: CDR1 ENHRY, CDR2 SYGVKD. CDR3 length equals 14 residues.

Comments on this clonotype: Its ends do not fully match the called genes, so a read error is possible. The V and J genes are TRBV5-6 and TRBJ1-1, with D perhaps TRBD1 (6 bases). Germline CDR1 is SGHDT and CDR2 is YYEEEE. CDR3 size: 17 residues. The CDR3, as DNA: TGTACCAGCAGCTTGGATAGTACGAGAAGGGGGGCTACTGAAGCTTTCTTT. This gives the protein CTSSLDSTRRGATEAFF.

Turning to this clonotype: The conserved phenylalanine or tryptophan is not found at the CDR3 terminus, so this likely reflects a read error. The chain has TRBV11-2 and TRBJ2-7, with no clear D. Germline V gene sequence: CDR1 SGHAT, CDR2 FQNNGV. The CDR3 length is 13 residues. The CDR3 region has the DNA TGTGTCAGTAGCTTAGTGGTCTCCTACGAGCAGTACCTC. This translates into CVSSLVVSYEQYL.

This clonotype was seen ten or more times. The J gene is TRBJ2-5, the V gene TRBV10-3; unclear D gene. Looked up from germline, CDR1 is ENHRY and CDR2 is SYGVKD. The CDR3 contains 15 residues. V was trimmed by 4 bases and J by 5 bases, leaving 17 bases between them. This CDR3 is CAISANIGNLETQYF. The CDR3, as DNA: TGTGCCATCAGTGCTAATATAGGGAATTTGGAGACCCAGTACTTC.

The table lists this clonotype with many counts. This sequence joins TRBV6-6 and TRBJ2-3; TRBD1 aligns across 7 bases. CDR3 length: 13 amino acids. Germline CDR1 MNHNY, CDR2 SVGAGI (reference sequence). V trimming: 5 bases; J trimming: 6 bases; junction bases outside the gene matches: 5. In nucleotides, the CDR3 is TGTGCCAGCAGTCCCAGGGGGATCGATACGCAGTATTTT. Amino acids: CASSPRGIDTQYF.

Note on this clonotype: No conserved phenylalanine or tryptophan ends this CDR3, so it is likely a read error. It is unclear where the CDR3 begins or ends on the DNA, so no DNA is shown, and the CDR3 is as TCRdb lists it. J is TRBJ2-1 and V is TRBV5-4; the table names TRBD2, a call not compared with the DNA. The germline V gene has CDR1 SGHNT and CDR2 YYREEE (reference sequence). The CDR3 length equals 15 residues, ends included. The CDR3 loop is CASCDRLAGYNEHFL.

In the case of this clonotype: A read error is likely, as this CDR3 ends without the conserved phenylalanine or tryptophan. This rearrangement joins TRBV4-1 to TRBJ1-2; 8 positions agree with TRBD1. The CDR3 sequence is 17 residues long. Germline CDR1 is MGHRA and CDR2 is YSYEKL. V lost 0 bases and J lost 8; bases outside the gene matches: 14. The CDR3 sequence is CASSQDFVRDRSLGYTL. CDR3 DNA: TGCGCCAGCAGCCAAGATTTTGTTCGGGACAGGTCCCTCGGCTACACCCTC.

In regard to this clonotype: One junction end disagrees with the germline gene, perhaps due to a read error. The chain uses TRBV29-1 and TRBJ2-3; 9 nucleotides line up with TRBD1. The CDR3 length is 14 residues. Germline V CDR1 and CDR2: SQVTM, ANQGSEA. The DNA of the CDR3 is TGCAGTGTTGATCTGGGACAGGGAACAGATACGCAGTATTTT. It is translated as CSVDLGQGTDTQYF.

As to this clonotype: This likely comes from a read error, as the CDR3 has no conserved phenylalanine or tryptophan at its end. The rearrangement uses TRBV11-2 and TRBJ2-7; D is perhaps TRBD2 (6 bases). The CDR3 loop spans 13 amino acids. Per germline, CDR1 SGHAT and CDR2 FQNNGV. V lost 11 bases, J lost 6 bases, and 20 bases lay in between. The CDR3 is CAPEGGEAREQYL. The CDR3 nucleotides read TGTGCCCCTGAGGGAGGAGAAGCCCGCGAGCAGTACCTC.

Of note for this clonotype: Being one base from a much bigger clone, this may be a read error. Since no conserved phenylalanine or tryptophan closes the CDR3, a read error is the likely cause. The chain is built from TRBV5-4 and TRBJ1-2; D is ambiguous. Trimming shortened V by 0 bases and J by 3 bases, and 12 bases separated the two germline ends. Germline lookup yields CDR1 SGHNT and CDR2 YYREEE (reference sequence). The CDR3 runs to 15 residues. CDR3 nucleotide sequence: TGTGCCAGCAGCTTGGGCAGCACCCTTCACTATGGCTACACCTTG. Translated, it gives CASSLGSTLHYGYTL.

The CDR3 nucleotides read TGTGCCAGCACATCCAGCTCGGACAGACTGTCCTACAATGAGCAGTTCTTC. Translation: CASTSSSDRLSYNEQFF. This chain uses TRBV11-1 with TRBJ2-1, with a weak D call TRBD1 (6 bases). Germline V gene data show CDR1 as SGHAT and CDR2 as FQDESV (reference sequence). The CDR3 loop spans 17 amino acids. Trimming shortened V by 7 bases and J by 1 base, and 20 bases separated the two germline ends.

Points on this clonotype: Possible read error: a much larger clone is one base away. The V and J genes are TRBV6-1 and TRBJ1-1; the match to TRBD1 covers 7 bases. The CDR3 covers 14 residues. Looked up from germline, CDR1 is MNHNS and CDR2 is SASEGT. CDR3 sequence: CASSDPGTASEVFF. The CDR3 bases are TGTGCCAGCAGTGACCCCGGGACAGCCAGTGAAGTTTTCTTT.

Remarks on this clonotype: Possible read error: a much larger clone is one base away. The chain carries TRBV30 and TRBJ2-1; D might be TRBD1 or TRBD2, each matching 5 bases. The CDR3 spans 13 residues. Germline V gene data show CDR1 as GTSNPN and CDR2 as SVGIG (reference sequence). Trimming stripped 4 bases from V and 11 bases from J, with 18 bases between. Here the CDR3 reads CAWNRDRPNKQFF. CDR3 coding DNA: TGTGCCTGGAACCGGGACCGCCCTAATAAGCAGTTCTTC. Full variable domain (outside the CDR3, taken from reference TRBV30 and TRBJ2-1): SQTIHQWPATLVQPVGSPLSLECTVEGTSNPNLYWYRQAAGRGLQLLFYSVGIGQISSEVPQNLSASRPQDRQFILSSKKLLLSDSGFYLCAWNRDRPNKQFFGPGTRLTVL.

Many counts were recorded for this clonotype. The gene calls are TRBV11-2 and TRBJ2-6; D call uncertain. V was clipped by 4 bases and J by 1 base, with 11 bases between them. This CDR3 comprises 16 residues. The germline V gene has CDR1 SGHAT and CDR2 FQNNGV. Written as DNA, the CDR3 is TGTGCCAGCAGCTCACTCACCCTTTCTGGGGCCAACGTCCTGACTTTC. This codes for CASSSLTLSGANVLTF.

Remarks on this clonotype: Possible read error: a much larger clone is one base away. The V call is TRBV28, the J call TRBJ2-3; D uncertain. Germline CDR1 and CDR2: MDHEN and SYDVKM. CDR3 size: 11 residues. CDR3 loop: CVSSLSDTQYF. CDR3 DNA: TGTGTCAGCAGTTTATCAGATACGCAGTATTTT.

A word on this clonotype: One junction end disagrees with the germline gene, perhaps due to a read error. This chain joins TRBV4-1 and TRBJ2-7; D ambiguous. Germline V gene data show CDR1 as MGHRA and CDR2 as YSYEKL. CDR3 size: 15 residues. CDR3 bases: TGCGACAGCAGCCAAATCCGGACGGAGCCTAGGGAGCAGTACTTC. Its protein is CDSSQIRTEPREQYF.

Turning to this clonotype: One base away lies a much larger clone, so this may be a sequencing read error. This rearrangement joins TRBV2 to TRBJ1-5; D possibly corresponds to TRBD1 (6 bases). The CDR3 has 14 amino acids. Germline CDR1 reads SNHLY; CDR2 reads FYNNEI. The CDR3 DNA reads TGTGCCAGCACAGGGGTTTATAGCAATCAGCCCCAGCGTTTT. Protein product: CASTGVYSNQPQRF.

This clonotype was seen ten or more times. The chain joins TRBV12-3 or TRBV12-4 to TRBJ2-3, with D perhaps TRBD2 (6 bases). The CDR3 consists of 12 residues. The V end lost 8 bases, the J end lost 2 bases, and 8 bases lay between the germline ends. The CDR3 nucleotides are TGTGCCAGCGGCGGGACCACAGATACGCAGTATTTT. It translates to CASGGTTDTQYF.

A word on this clonotype: The conserved phenylalanine or tryptophan is not found at the CDR3 terminus, so this likely reflects a read error. This sequence joins TRBV11-2 and TRBJ2-1; the D gene could be TRBD1 or TRBD2 (5 bases each). V was cut by 5 bases and J by 9 bases, with 14 bases left in between. The CDR3 consists of 13 residues. CDR1 and CDR2 (germline): SGHAT, FQNNGV. The CDR3 sequence is CASSPQAGTEQFL. The CDR3 DNA is TGTGCCAGCAGCCCCCAGGCTGGGACTGAGCAGTTCTTG.

The chain uses TRBV11-2 and TRBJ2-3; tentative D call: TRBD2 (5 bases). The CDR3 spans 13 residues. CDR1 SGHAT and CDR2 FQNNGV come from the germline V gene. The CDR3 protein is CAGSPLADDAQYF. DNA for the CDR3: TGTGCTGGCAGCCCGCTAGCAGACGATGCGCAGTATTTT.

The CDR3 region has the DNA TGCAGCGGACTATCTCTCGCGAATAGCGGGAGGGTTAGCTCCTTCAGTGAGCAGTTCTTC. Its protein product is CSGLSLANSGRVSSFSEQFF. This sequence joins TRBV29-1 and TRBJ2-1; 11 bases fit TRBD2. With V trimmed by 7 bases and J by 9 bases, 29 bases remained unmatched. CDR1 is SQVTM and CDR2 is ANQGSEA in the germline V gene. This CDR3 comprises 20 residues.

The rearrangement links TRBV18 to TRBJ2-1; 7 bases line up with TRBD2. Germline CDR1 reads KGHSH; CDR2 reads LQKENI. After removal of 6 bases from V and 3 bases from J, the junction contained 8 bases not matched to a gene. The CDR3 is 15 residues long. In DNA form, the CDR3 reads TGTGCCAGCTCCCCGGGAGGCAGTTACTACAATGAGCAGTTCTTC. Its translation: CASSPGGSYYNEQFF.

This clonotype was recorded many times. The rearrangement joins TRBV11-2 to TRBJ2-1; TRBD2 agrees at 10 bases. Germline V CDR1 and CDR2: SGHAT, FQNNGV. The junction had 5 bases not matched to a gene; V was cut back by 0 bases and J by 0 bases. This CDR3 is 18 amino acids long. CDR3 residues: CASSLDQWTSGSYNEQFF. The CDR3 nucleotides are TGTGCCAGCAGCTTAGATCAGTGGACTAGCGGCTCCTACAATGAGCAGTTCTTC. Combining the CDR3 with reference TRBV11-2 and TRBJ2-1 gives the whole variable domain EAGVAQSPRYKIIEKRQSVAFWCNPISGHATLYWYQQILGQGPKLLIQFQNNGVVDDSQLPKDRFSAERLKGVDSTLKIQPAKLEDSAVYLCASSLDQWTSGSYNEQFFGPGTRLTVL.

On this clonotype itself: No conserved phenylalanine or tryptophan is present at the end of the CDR3, so a read error is the likely explanation. The chain recombines TRBV12-3 or TRBV12-4 with TRBJ2-2, with D perhaps TRBD1 (6 bases). With 10 bases removed from V and 1 base from J, the gap between germline ends came to 13 bases. This CDR3 contains 14 residues. The CDR3 sequence: CANSPGQNTGELFC. The CDR3 DNA is TGTGCCAACAGCCCGGGACAGAACACCGGGGAGCTGTTTTGT.